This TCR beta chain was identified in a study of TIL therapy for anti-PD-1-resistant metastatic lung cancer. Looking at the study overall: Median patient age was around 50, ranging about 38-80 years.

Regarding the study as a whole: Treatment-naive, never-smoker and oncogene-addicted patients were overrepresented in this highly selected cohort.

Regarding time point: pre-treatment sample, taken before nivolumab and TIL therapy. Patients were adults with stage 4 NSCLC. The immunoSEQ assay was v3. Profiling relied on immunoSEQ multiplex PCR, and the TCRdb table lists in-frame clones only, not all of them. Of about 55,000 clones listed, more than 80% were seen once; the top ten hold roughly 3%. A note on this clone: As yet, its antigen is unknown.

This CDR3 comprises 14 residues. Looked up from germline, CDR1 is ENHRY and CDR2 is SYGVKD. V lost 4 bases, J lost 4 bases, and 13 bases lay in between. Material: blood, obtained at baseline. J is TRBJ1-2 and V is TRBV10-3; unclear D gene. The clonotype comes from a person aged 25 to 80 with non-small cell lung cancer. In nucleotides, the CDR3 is TGTGCCATCAGTGCCAGCCTCCGTTTCTATGGCTACACCTTC. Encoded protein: CAISASLRFYGYTF.